Shown below are 8 T cell receptor beta chains from a single sample sequenced in a study of Graves' ophthalmopathy and Graves' hyperthyroidism. For repertoire sequencing, the TCR beta CDR3 regions were amplified from RNA transcripts. First-round RT-PCR with HTBI primers preceded a second-round multiplex PCR. TCRdb reprocessed the multiplex PCR reads via MiXCR and lists one record per CDR3 protein. The sample yields 740,000 or so distinct CDR3 sequences, roughly two fifths seen once. What was sequenced was peripheral blood. These TCRs come from an adult man with Graves' ophthalmopathy.

About this clonotype: Compared with germline, one end of the junction differs, possibly owing to a read error. The rearrangement uses TRBV7-9 and TRBJ2-7; TRBD1 agrees at 10 bases. The CDR3 consists of 15 residues. Germline CDR1 and CDR2: SEHNR and FQNEAQ (reference sequence). The CDR3 sequence is CASSQGGTGVYEQYF. The DNA for the CDR3 is TGCGCCAGCAGCCAAGGGGGGACAGGGGTCTATGAGCAGTACTTC.

The table lists this clonotype with a count of one. This likely traces to a read error, being one base from a far larger clone. This chain links TRBV7-2 with TRBJ2-5, with D possibly being TRBD2 (5 bases). V shed 3 bases and J shed 3 bases, with 8 bases lying between them. This CDR3 contains 13 residues. Per the germline V gene, CDR1 is SGHTA and CDR2 is FQGNSA. The DNA of the CDR3 is TGTGCCAGCAGCTTTGAGGGAGAAGAGACCCAGTACTTC. The encoded protein is CASSFEGEETQYF. The full variable domain, in which reference TRBV7-2 and TRBJ2-5 provide the parts outside the CDR3, is GAGVSQSPSNKVTEKGKDVELRCDPISGHTALYWYRQSLGQGLEFLIYFQGNSAPDKSGLPSDRFSAERTGGSVSTLTIQRTQQEDSAVYLCASSFEGEETQYFGPGTRLLVL.

This clonotype has ten or more counts. The chain couples TRBV10-3 to TRBJ1-6, with D unresolved. V was pared by 6 bases and J by 8 bases, with 11 bases between. CDR3 length: 13 amino acids. Germline CDR1 is ENHRY and CDR2 is SYGVKD. DNA for the CDR3: TGTGCCATCAGACCCTTAGAGGATTCACCCCTCCACTTT. It translates to CAIRPLEDSPLHF.

The chain uses TRBV7-9 and TRBJ1-6, with TRBD1 as a possible D gene (6 bases). V was pared by 6 bases and J by 10 bases, with 13 bases between. The CDR3 is 13 residues long. Germline V CDR1 and CDR2: SEHNR, FQNEAQ (reference sequence). The CDR3: CASRIQGWSPLHF. The CDR3 DNA is TGTGCCAGCAGAATACAGGGCTGGTCACCCCTCCACTTT. The full variable domain, its missing parts supplied by reference TRBV7-9 and TRBJ1-6, is DTGVSQNPRHKITKRGQNVTFRCDPISEHNRLYWYRQTLGQGPEFLTYFQNEAQLEKSRLLSDRFSAERPKGSFSTLEIQRTEQGDSAMYLCASRIQGWSPLHFGNGTRLTVT.

This clonotype turned up a few times. CDR3 in DNA: TGTGCCATCAGTGAGTCGATCACCGGGGAGCTGTTTTTT. Its protein is CAISESITGELFF. The genes are TRBV10-3 and TRBJ2-2, with D unresolved. From germline, CDR1 is ENHRY and CDR2 SYGVKD. Trimming shortened V by 0 bases and J by 4 bases, and 3 bases separated the two germline ends. CDR3 length: 13 amino acids.

This clonotype showed up many times. This rearrangement joins TRBV7-6 to TRBJ1-1; D not resolved. The V gene lost 3 bases and the J gene lost 5 bases, with 13 bases spanning the gap. Germline CDR1 and CDR2: SGHVS and FNYEAQ. The length of the CDR3 is 14 residues. The CDR3 DNA is TGTGCCAGCAGCTTCCGAGGGCCACCAACTGAAGCTTTCTTT. This translates into CASSFRGPPTEAFF.

Concerning this clonotype itself: The germline gene is not matched at one end of the junction; a read error may be the cause. The chain combines TRBV25-1 with TRBJ2-6; D is perhaps TRBD2 (5 bases). Germline assignment: CDR1 MGHDK and CDR2 SYGVNS. This CDR3 region has 14 residues. CDR3 DNA sequence: TGTGCCAGCAGTGAAGGACTCTGGGGATACACTGAAGCTTTC. It encodes CASSEGLWGYTEAF.

This clonotype occurred many times. Germline is not matched at one junction end, which may reflect a read error. This sequence joins TRBV7-2 and TRBJ2-7; 8 nucleotides match TRBD1. The germline CDR1 and CDR2 sequences are SGHTA and FQGNSA. The CDR3 is 15 amino acids. CDR3 sequence reads: CASRLDRGSSYEQYF. DNA for the CDR3: TGTGCCAGCAGGTTAGACAGGGGTAGTTCCTACGAGCAGTACTTC. The full variable domain, completed using reference TRBV7-2 and TRBJ2-7, is GAGVSQSPSNKVTEKGKDVELRCDPISGHTALYWYRQSLGQGLEFLIYFQGNSAPDKSGLPSDRFSAERTGGSVSTLTIQRTQQEDSAVYLCASRLDRGSSYEQYFGPGTRLTVT.